In its sample, the clone carrying this T cell receptor beta chain was seen once. An end of the junction does not agree with germline; a read error may underlie this. The CDR3 spans 13 residues. CDR1 is MNHNS and CDR2 is SASEGT in the germline V gene. The data were taken from a study of blood T cell repertoires in COVID-19. Overall study: COVID-19 samples collected from the United States, Italy and Spain covered acute and convalescent phases.

Only in-frame clones appear in the TCRdb table, and some are missing; sequencing was by immunoSEQ multiplex PCR. The table records 400,000 to 450,000 clones, 90% of them present only once. Material for sequencing was PBMCs or T cells enriched from blood (not recorded which). The TCR sequence derives from a man aged 18 to 30 who had recovered from COVID-19. This chain connects TRBV6-1 to TRBJ1-5; D is unclear. Here the CDR3 reads CVSSELRNQPQHF. The CDR3 coding sequence is TGTGTCAGCAGTGAACTCAGAAATCAGCCCCAGCATTTT.